This T cell receptor beta chain originates from a study of T cell responses to AZD1222 COVID-19 vaccine. Overall study context: The study pooled second doses at about 4 or about 12 weeks.

This clone appeared a single time. Its antigen is not known. TCRdb's table, derived via immunoSEQ multiplex PCR, lists solely in-frame clones and lacks some. Of about 130,000 clones in the sample, 75% to 90% are singletons; the top ten hold less than 6.5%. Study-level findings and limits: Reports say nearly half of spike-specific TCRs go after unmutated variant regions. Spike-spanning, vaccine-associated CD4 TCRs were dominant at 160-218 and 743-854.

Sequencing was performed on peripheral blood, taken on day 0 of AZD1222 vaccination. The origin of this receptor is an adult in good health.

The CDR3 sequence: CASSPYEGVHNEQFF. The CDR3 DNA reads as TGTGCCAGCAGCCCCTATGAGGGCGTCCACAATGAGCAGTTCTTC. The rearrangement joins TRBV11-2 to TRBJ2-1, with D possibly matching TRBD2 (5 bases). The ends were cut back, 5 bases at V and 5 bases at J, with 16 bases in the middle. CDR3 length: 15 amino acids. The germline V gene has CDR1 SGHAT and CDR2 FQNNGV.